These T cell receptor beta chains were read from a single sample in a study of molecular identifiers for immune sequencing clone quantification. TCRdb processed the PCR reads anew with MiXCR; each CDR3 protein has one entry. The table lists roughly 320,000 distinct CDR3 sequences, over 20% of them singletons, with 0.7% to 0.95% in the top ten. The material sequenced was naive CD8+ T cells from blood, with Jurkat cell RNA spiked in. These receptors all stem from a human donor in good health. Some libraries in this study had Jurkat cell RNA spiked in. The CDR3 runs from the conserved cysteine through the conserved F or W. A D gene is named only where the DNA matches it firmly. The listing skips clone size in some rows; elsewhere it reads once, few, many or a size class.

TRBV19	NA	TRBJ1-5	NA	TGTGCCAGTAGTATAATTCGAGGGAGCAATCAGCCCCAGCATTTT	CASSIIRGSNQPQHF
TRBV7-9	NA	TRBJ2-7	NA	TGTGCCAGCAGCTTAGTTGTGGGACCTCAGTACGAGCAGTACTTC	CASSLVVGPQYEQYF
TRBV6-2/TRBV6-3	NA	TRBJ1-1	few	TGTGCCAGCAGTTACTCGGTTGGGCCCACTGAAGCTTTCTTT	CASSYSVGPTEAFF
TRBV10-2	NA	TRBJ2-7	NA	TGCGCCAGCAGTGACTTAGGTCCGAAAGCCTACGAGCAGTACTTC	CASSDLGPKAYEQYF
TRBV7-9	NA	TRBJ2-7	NA	TGTGCCAGCAGCTTAGCGCAGCAGGGTTACGAGCAGTACTTC	CASSLAQQGYEQYF
TRBV29-1	NA	TRBJ2-7	many	TGCAGCGTTGAAGGAGGCGGTACTGCCTACGAGCAGTACTTC	CSVEGGGTAYEQYF
TRBV6-2/TRBV6-3	TRBD2	TRBJ2-3	NA	TGTGCCAGCACAGAAGCGGGGGGTACAGATACGCAGTATTTT	CASTEAGGTDTQYF
TRBV3-1	NA	TRBJ2-7	NA	TGTGCCAGCAGGTCGGCGGGGGCACCCTACGAGCAGTACTTC	CASRSAGAPYEQYF
TRBV18	TRBD1	TRBJ2-7	many	TGTGCCAGCTCACCTGCCGGGACAGGGGTAGGCGAGCAGTACTTC	CASSPAGTGVGEQYF
TRBV12-3/TRBV12-4	NA	TRBJ2-3	many	TGTGCCAGCAGTTTACTGACCGCAACAGATACGCAGTATTTT	CASSLLTATDTQYF
TRBV21-1	NA	TRBJ1-5	few	TGTGCCAGCAGCAAAGCCAGGGGGACGGATATAATGGGCAATCAGCCCCAGCATTTT	CASSKARGTDIMGNQPQHF
TRBV29-1	TRBD1	TRBJ1-1	few	TGCAGCGTTGTTGACAGGGACATGAACACTGAAGCTTTCTTT	CSVVDRDMNTEAFF
TRBV19	NA	TRBJ2-6	few	TGTGCCAGTAGTCAGGGACTGACCTACTCTGGGGCCAACGTCCTGACTTTC	CASSQGLTYSGANVLTF
TRBV5-5	NA	TRBJ1-3	many	TGTGCCAGCAGCTTACCCCAGGGGTCCTCTGGAAACACCATATATTTT	CASSLPQGSSGNTIYF
TRBV6-2/TRBV6-3	NA	TRBJ2-7	NA	TGTGCCAGCAGTTACGGGAACTTTTACGAGCAGTACTTC	CASSYGNFYEQYF
TRBV4-1	NA	TRBJ2-7	NA	TGCGCCAGCAGCCAAGACGGGCGCAGTTTCTACGAGCAGTACTTC	CASSQDGRSFYEQYF
TRBV11-2	NA	TRBJ1-3	NA	TGTGCCAGCAGCTCTTGGGCAGGCTCTGGAAACACCATATATTTT	CASSSWAGSGNTIYF
TRBV12-3/TRBV12-4	NA	TRBJ2-3	NA	TGTGCCAGCAGTTTAAACCACGCTAGCACAGATACGCGGTATTTT	CASSLNHASTDTRYF
TRBV12-3/TRBV12-4	NA	TRBJ1-5	few	TGTGCCAGCAGCCCAGCAGGGTATCAGCCCCAGCATTTT	CASSPAGYQPQHF
TRBV7-9	NA	TRBJ2-7	NA	TGTGCCAGCAGCGGCCGGACAGCCCCAATCGAGCAGTACTTC	CASSGRTAPIEQYF
TRBV5-5	NA	TRBJ2-7	many	TGTGCCAGCAGCTTGGTGCCAGAATACGAGCAGTACTTC	CASSLVPEYEQYF
TRBV9	NA	TRBJ1-1	NA	TGTGCCAGCAGCGTCCGGGACGCGATGAACACTGAAGCTTTCTTT	CASSVRDAMNTEAFF
TRBV6-2/TRBV6-3	TRBD1	TRBJ1-1	NA	TGTGCCAGCAGACTGACAACAGGGGTACCTGAAGCTTTCTTT	CASRLTTGVPEAFF
TRBV7-2	TRBD2	TRBJ2-3	NA	TGTGCCAGCGGCCCGAGCTGGGGTGGTAGCGGGATTGATACGCAGTATTTT	CASGPSWGGSGIDTQYF
TRBV20-1	TRBD2	TRBJ2-7	few	TGCAGTGCTAGAGAGTCTAGCGGGGTGTCCTACGAGCAGTACTTC	CSARESSGVSYEQYF
TRBV4-3	TRBD1	TRBJ2-5	few	TGCGCCAGCAGCCCCGGGCGGCAGGGGGTTGGTGAGACCCAGTACTTC	CASSPGRQGVGETQYF
TRBV7-9	TRBD2	TRBJ2-3	few	TGTGCCAGCAGCTTAGTACGGGGGACTAGCCGAACCAATCAATACACAGATACGCAGTATTTT	CASSLVRGTSRTNQYTDTQYF
TRBV6-5	TRBD1	TRBJ1-3	NA	TGTGCCAGCAGTTCACCGTTAGGGACAGGCCTGAACACCATATATTTT	CASSSPLGTGLNTIYF
TRBV28	TRBD2	TRBJ2-7	few	TGTGCCAGCACCGGACTAGCGGGAAAAGAAATCGCTCCCTCCTACGAGCAGTACTTC	CASTGLAGKEIAPSYEQYF
TRBV16	TRBD1	TRBJ1-5	many	TGTGCCAGCAGCCAAGGACAGGAGCTTAGCAATCAGCCCCAGCATTTT	CASSQGQELSNQPQHF
TRBV28	NA	TRBJ2-3	many	TGTGCCAGCAGTACCACGGACAGTAGACTCACAGATACGCAGTATTTT	CASSTTDSRLTDTQYF
TRBV6-1	NA	TRBJ1-2	NA	TGTGCCAGCGAGGAGGAGAACTATGGCTACACCTTC	CASEEENYGYTF
TRBV4-3	TRBD2	TRBJ2-7	few	TGCGCCAGCAGCCAAGATCGCACGGGGGGCGAGCAGTACTTC	CASSQDRTGGEQYF
TRBV28	NA	TRBJ2-3	many	TGTGCCAGCAGTTTGGGGTTCACAGATACGCAGTATTTT	CASSLGFTDTQYF
TRBV5-4	NA	TRBJ1-1	many	TGTGCCAGCAGCCCCGCTAGGGGCCTGGACACTGAAGCTTTCTTT	CASSPARGLDTEAFF
TRBV27	TRBD2	TRBJ2-3	few	TGTGCCAGCGGGACTAGCGGGGGGTTTGGAGATACGCAGTATTTT	CASGTSGGFGDTQYF
TRBV9	NA	TRBJ1-1	once	TGTACCAGCAGCGTAGTAGTGAACACTGAAGCTTTCTTT	CTSSVVVNTEAFF
TRBV7-2	TRBD2	TRBJ2-1	few	TGTGCCAGCAGCTTATACGTTAGCGGGAGCTCCTACAATGAGCAGTTCTTC	CASSLYVSGSSYNEQFF
TRBV6-6	NA	TRBJ1-2	many	TGTGCCAGCAGTTATCCCGGACAGAAAGAAAACTATGGCTACACCTTC	CASSYPGQKENYGYTF
TRBV18	NA	TRBJ2-7	few	TGTGCCAGCTCACTCTCCAAGTGGCCCCCCCGTGAGGAGCAGTACTTC	CASSLSKWPPREEQYF
TRBV13	TRBD1	TRBJ1-1	few	TGTGCCAGCAGCAAGGGACAGACGAACACTGAAGCTTTCTTT	CASSKGQTNTEAFF
TRBV27	NA	TRBJ1-5	few	TGTGCCAGCAGTGGGTTGGGGGGTAATCAGCCCCAGCATTTT	CASSGLGGNQPQHF
TRBV19	NA	TRBJ1-1	once	TGTGCCAGTATGGGAATCGTCGCTTTCTTT	CASMGIVAFF
TRBV27	TRBD1	TRBJ2-1	NA	TGTGCCAGCAGTTTAGGGACAGGGGGGTGGCATGAGCAGTTCTTC	CASSLGTGGWHEQFF
TRBV19	TRBD1	TRBJ1-5	few	TGTGCCAGTAGTATCGGGGACAGGGGTGTTCAGCCCCAGCATTTT	CASSIGDRGVQPQHF
TRBV12-3/TRBV12-4	TRBD2	TRBJ2-7	many	TGTGCCAGCAGTTTAGGGACTAGCAGCTCCTACGAGCAGTACTTC	CASSLGTSSSYEQYF
TRBV7-2	NA	TRBJ2-3	many	TGTGCCAGCAGCTTAGGCCTGCGGGGACTTAGCACAGATACGCAGTATTTT	CASSLGLRGLSTDTQYF
TRBV9	NA	TRBJ2-2	few	TGTGCCAGCAGCTATGTGGCGAACACCGGGGAGCTGTTTTTT	CASSYVANTGELFF
TRBV5-4	TRBD2	TRBJ2-3	many	TGTGCCAGCAGCTTCGGCGGGGGAGATACGCAGTATTTT	CASSFGGGDTQYF
TRBV19	TRBD1	TRBJ1-1	NA	TGTGCCAGTACTTGGGGGGAGGGGGCAGCCACTGAAGCTTTCTTT	CASTWGEGAATEAFF
TRBV9	TRBD2	TRBJ2-1	NA	TGTGTCAGCAGCGGTCTTAGCGGGGGCTCCTACAATGAGCAGTTCTTC	CVSSGLSGGSYNEQFF
TRBV30	NA	TRBJ1-5	NA	TGTGCCTTCGCGGAGGACAGCAATCAGCCCCAGCATTTT	CAFAEDSNQPQHF
TRBV20-1	NA	TRBJ1-1	few	TGCAGTGCTAGAGATTACGGGCTGAACACTGAAGCTTTCTTT	CSARDYGLNTEAFF